These T cell receptor beta chains were read from a single sample in a study of beta chain features in type 1 diabetes. The protocol was immunoSEQ multiplex PCR, while the TCRdb copy is restricted to in-frame clones and leaves out a portion. The data hold approximately 340,000 clones, with roughly 16% observed a single time. What was sequenced was naive CD4+ T cells from blood. The origin of the receptors is a woman between 18 and 29 years old in good health. The CDR3 runs from the conserved cysteine through the conserved F or W. A D gene is named only where the DNA matches it firmly. The size entry is marked missing in some rows and otherwise reads once, few, many or a size class.

j_call | clone_size | d_call | v_call | cdr3_nt | cdr3_aa
TRBJ2-7 | - | TRBD2 | TRBV27 | TGTGCCAGCGGATCACTAGCGGGAGCCCACGAGCAGTACTTC | CASGSLAGAHEQYF
TRBJ1-5 | - | - | TRBV7-3 | TGTGCCAGCGCAAGGGTGGGAGGTCAGCCCCAGCATTTT | CASARVGGQPQHF
TRBJ2-2 | - | - | TRBV10-3 | TGTGCCACCCTAGGCAGCCTGAGGACCGGGGAGCTGTTTTTT | CATLGSLRTGELFF
TRBJ2-7 | - | TRBD1 | TRBV6-5 | TGTGCCAGCCCGGGACAGGGAGCCTACGAGCAGTACTTC | CASPGQGAYEQYF
TRBJ2-1 | few | - | TRBV6-5 | TGTGCCAGCAGGGGGACTTCTGGTAATGAGCAGTTCTTC | CASRGTSGNEQFF
TRBJ2-1 | - | TRBD1 | TRBV5-1 | TGCGCCAGCAGCGCTGGACAGGGTACCTACAATGAGCAGTTCTTC | CASSAGQGTYNEQFF
TRBJ1-1 | - | - | TRBV7-3 | TGTGCCAGCAGGGGACAATCAAACACTGAAGCTTTCTTT | CASRGQSNTEAFF
TRBJ1-2 | - | - | TRBV5-6 | TGTGCCAGCAGCTCCCTCCATGGAGCTAACTATGGCTACACCTTC | CASSSLHGANYGYTF
TRBJ1-1 | few | - | TRBV6-5 | TGTGCCAGCAGTTACATCAGGGTTGGGGACACTGAAGCTTTCTTT | CASSYIRVGDTEAFF
TRBJ2-7 | - | TRBD1 | TRBV28 | TGTGCCAGCAGTCCGGGACAGTCCTACGAGCAGTACTTC | CASSPGQSYEQYF
TRBJ2-1 | few | TRBD2 | TRBV5-1 | TGCGCCAGCAGCTTGGATAGCGGGTCCTACAATGAGCAGTTCTTC | CASSLDSGSYNEQFF
TRBJ1-5 | - | TRBD1 | TRBV19 | TGTGCCAGTATGGGGGACAGGGGGAGCAATCAGCCCCAGCATTTT | CASMGDRGSNQPQHF
TRBJ1-5 | few | TRBD1 | TRBV9 | TGTGCCAGCAGCGCCGCAGGACAGGGAAGAGATCAGCCCCAGCATTTT | CASSAAGQGRDQPQHF
TRBJ2-7 | - | TRBD1 | TRBV18 | TGTGCCAGCTCACACTGGACAGGGAAAACCTACGAGCAGTACTTC | CASSHWTGKTYEQYF
TRBJ1-5 | - | TRBD1 | TRBV6-5 | TGTGCCAGCAGTAGACAGGGGGCAGGTCAGCCCCAGCATTTT | CASSRQGAGQPQHF
TRBJ2-7 | - | TRBD2 | TRBV18 | TGTGCCAGCTCACCACAAACTAGCGGGAGGGCCAGGGAGCAGTACTTC | CASSPQTSGRAREQYF
TRBJ2-6 | few | - | TRBV7-8 | TGTGCCAGCAGCCGATCTGCCGGTTCCTCTGGGGCCAACGTCCTGACTTTC | CASSRSAGSSGANVLTF
TRBJ2-7 | - | TRBD2 | TRBV29-1 | TGCAGCGCTACGGGAGGGCCTCGTTTTGGGCAGTACTTC | CSATGGPRFGQYF
TRBJ2-3 | few | - | TRBV5-1 | TGCGCCAGCAGGGGAGAGGGCACAGATACGCAGTATTTT | CASRGEGTDTQYF
TRBJ2-3 | few | - | TRBV4-3 | TGCGCCAGCAGCCAAGGGAGGGGGGGAACAGATACGCAGTATTTT | CASSQGRGGTDTQYF
TRBJ2-7 | few | TRBD1 | TRBV28 | TGTGCCAGCAGGACACCGGGACAGGGAGACGAGCAGTACTTC | CASRTPGQGDEQYF
TRBJ2-7 | few | TRBD1 | TRBV13 | TGTGCCAGCATCCAGACAGGGCTGGACGAGCAGTACTTC | CASIQTGLDEQYF
TRBJ1-1 | - | - | TRBV9 | TGTGCCAGCAGCCCTCAGTCAAGGAGGGCTCCAGGCTTCTTT | CASSPQSRRAPGFF
TRBJ2-7 | few | TRBD2 | TRBV7-9 | TGTGCCAGCAGTCCCGAGCGGGACCGCTCCTACGAGCAGTACTTC | CASSPERDRSYEQYF
TRBJ1-4 | few | TRBD1 | TRBV30 | TGTGCCTGGACCATGGGACAGGGTTATGAAAAACTGTTTTTT | CAWTMGQGYEKLFF
TRBJ2-7 | few | - | TRBV28 | TGTGCCAGCTATCCACCTATGGGGAGCTACTACGAGCAGTACTTC | CASYPPMGSYYEQYF
TRBJ2-5 | - | TRBD2 | TRBV7-3 | TGTGCCAGCAGCTTAGCCGTTTCTAGCGGGAGAAAGACCCAGTACTTC | CASSLAVSSGRKTQYF
TRBJ2-5 | few | TRBD1 | TRBV6-5 | TGTGCCAGCAGTCGTACCAGGGGGCCGAGAGAGACCCAGTACTTC | CASSRTRGPRETQYF
TRBJ1-2 | - | - | TRBV28 | TGTGCCAGCACCGCGGACAGCAATTATGGCTACACCTTC | CASTADSNYGYTF
TRBJ1-1 | - | - | TRBV6-5 | TGTGCCAGCATAGAGAACACTGAAGCTTTCTTT | CASIENTEAFF
TRBJ2-3 | - | TRBD2 | TRBV5-1 | TGCGCCAGCAGCTTGGCGAGCGGGAGAAGCACAGATACGCAGTATTTT | CASSLASGRSTDTQYF
TRBJ2-7 | - | - | TRBV29-1 | TGCAGCGCATCACCCACAGGTGGCCACGAGCAGTACTTC | CSASPTGGHEQYF
TRBJ2-5 | - | - | TRBV23-1 | TGCGCCAGCAGTCACTGTGTATTGGAGACCCAGTACTTC | CASSHCVLETQYF
TRBJ1-2 | - | - | TRBV9 | TGTGCCAGCAGCCATCCGGGAAAAAACTATGGCTACACCTTC | CASSHPGKNYGYTF
TRBJ2-1 | few | - | TRBV14 | TGTGCCAGCAGCCAAGCGTGGGAGAGGGACAATGAGCAGTTCTTC | CASSQAWERDNEQFF